The source of this TCR beta chain is a study of human T cells and chemical hapten exposure. Study background: Patch tests put 0.01% DPC on the upper back, read at 6 days. Study-wide points: Patch test scores rose with PT1 expanded TCR counts, a positive correlation. Expanded TCRs were compared with controls, and the expanded TCRs formed significantly more large CDR3 similarity clusters.

The CDR3 covers 17 residues. The V end lost 5 bases, the J end lost 7 bases, and 23 bases lay between the germline ends. Documented time point: patch test 3, about 24 weeks after DPC sensitization. The treatment denotes: therapeutic diphenylcyclopropenone sensitization with weekly scalp DPC. Total RNA was isolated from whole blood that had not been fractionated. Ten or more counts support this clonotype. The target antigen is unknown. Individual cDNA molecules had unique molecular identifiers attached to them by the library. TCRdb reanalysed the RACE reads using MiXCR and keeps one entry per CDR3 protein. The table records 30,000 to 40,000 distinct CDR3 sequences, roughly 13% of them present only once.

The sequences come from whole blood, collected in connection with sensitization to the hapten diphenylcyclopropenone (DPC). The TCR comes from a woman in her forties with alopecia areata. Some clones in this sample may be carry-over from other donors' samples. This rearrangement joins TRBV12-3 or TRBV12-4 to TRBJ2-2; TRBD2 might be the D (7 bases). The CDR3 spells CASSTHGGGSSGGELFF. CDR3 DNA sequence: TGTGCCAGCAGTACCCATGGGGGGGGCTCGTCCGGCGGGGAGCTGTTTTTT.